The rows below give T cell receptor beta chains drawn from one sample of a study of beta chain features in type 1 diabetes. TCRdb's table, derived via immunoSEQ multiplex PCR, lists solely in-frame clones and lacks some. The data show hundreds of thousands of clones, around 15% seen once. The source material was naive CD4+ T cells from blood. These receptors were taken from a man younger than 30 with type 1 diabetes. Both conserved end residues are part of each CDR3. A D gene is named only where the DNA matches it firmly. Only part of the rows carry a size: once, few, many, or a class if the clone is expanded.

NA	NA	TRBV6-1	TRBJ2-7	TGTGCCAGCCAGACCGGGACGGTCTACGAGCAGTACTTC	CASQTGTVYEQYF
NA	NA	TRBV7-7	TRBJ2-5	TGTGCTAGCAGCCGGGACAACCAAGAGACCCAGTACTTC	CASSRDNQETQYF
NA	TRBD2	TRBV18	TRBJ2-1	TGTGCCAGCTCACCACCGGGGAGGGATGAGCAGTTCTTC	CASSPPGRDEQFF
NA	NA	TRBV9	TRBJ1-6	TGTGCCAGCAACGACGGTAATTCACCCCTCCACTTT	CASNDGNSPLHF
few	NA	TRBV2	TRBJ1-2	TGTGCCAGCAGCGAACTCCGGAGGGCCGGCTATGGCTACACCTTC	CASSELRRAGYGYTF
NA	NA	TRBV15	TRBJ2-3	TGTGCCACCAGCAGAGATCCAACCACAGATACGCAGTATTTT	CATSRDPTTDTQYF
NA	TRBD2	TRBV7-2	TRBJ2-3	TGTGCCACGCAGGGTGGCGGGGGGGCAGATACGCAGTATTTT	CATQGGGGADTQYF
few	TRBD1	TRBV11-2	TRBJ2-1	TGTGCCAGCAGCTTAGCAGGGGGCAATGAGCAGTTCTTC	CASSLAGGNEQFF
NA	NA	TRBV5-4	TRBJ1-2	TGTGCCAGCAGCTGGGGGGACTATGGCTACACCTTC	CASSWGDYGYTF
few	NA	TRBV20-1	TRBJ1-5	TGCAGTGCTAGGGGCAATCAGCCCCAGCATTTT	CSARGNQPQHF
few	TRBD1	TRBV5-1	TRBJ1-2	TGCGCCAGCAGCGATCAGACAGGGATGAACTATGGCTACACCTTC	CASSDQTGMNYGYTF
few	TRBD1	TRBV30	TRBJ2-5	TGTGCCTGGAGCAGGGGGCTAGATGAGACCCAGTACTTC	CAWSRGLDETQYF
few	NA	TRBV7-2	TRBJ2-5	TGTGCCAGCAGCTCCGGGTGGGAGACCCAGTACTTC	CASSSGWETQYF
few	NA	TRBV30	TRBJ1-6	TGTGCCTGGAGGGACTATTCCCGAACACCCCTCCACTTT	CAWRDYSRTPLHF
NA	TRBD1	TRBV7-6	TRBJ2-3	TGTGCCAGCAGCTTAGGACAGGGGGGGCCCAATACGCAGTATTTT	CASSLGQGGPNTQYF
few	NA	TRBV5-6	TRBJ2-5	TGTGCCAGCAGCGAACCATTGGTAGAGACCCAGTACTTC	CASSEPLVETQYF
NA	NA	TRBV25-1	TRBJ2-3	TGTGCCAGCAGTACCCACGCTAGCACAGATACGCAGTATTTT	CASSTHASTDTQYF
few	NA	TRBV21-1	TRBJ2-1	TGTGCCAGCAGCGATAAGTCTATGAGGAATGAGCAGTTCTTC	CASSDKSMRNEQFF
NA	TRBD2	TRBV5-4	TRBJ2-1	TGTGCCAGCAGCTTGAGGACTAGACCCTACAATGAGCAGTTCTTC	CASSLRTRPYNEQFF
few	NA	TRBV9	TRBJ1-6	TGTGCCAGCAGCGATCGACAGAGCTCCTATAATTCACCCCTCCACTTT	CASSDRQSSYNSPLHF
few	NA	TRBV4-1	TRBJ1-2	TGCGCCAGCAGCCAACAAGAAAACTATGGCTACACCTTC	CASSQQENYGYTF
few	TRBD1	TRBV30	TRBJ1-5	TGTGCCTGGTATACATCTGGGACAGAAAGAAATCAGCCCCAGCATTTT	CAWYTSGTERNQPQHF
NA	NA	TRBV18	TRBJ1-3	TGTGCCAGCTCACCAAGAAGTGTCTCTGGAAACACCATATATTTT	CASSPRSVSGNTIYF
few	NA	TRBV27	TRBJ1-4	TGTGCCAGCAGTGTCGCGCGCACCCGTGAAAAACTGTTTTTT	CASSVARTREKLFF
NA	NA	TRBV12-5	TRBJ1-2	TGTGCTAGTGGTTTGAGGGCCGGAGCAACCCACTATGGCTACACCTTC	CASGLRAGATHYGYTF
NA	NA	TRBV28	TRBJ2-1	TGTGCCAGCAGTTTCTCCAGCGGAGCAGGCTCCTACAATGAGCAGTTCTTC	CASSFSSGAGSYNEQFF
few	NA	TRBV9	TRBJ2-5	TGTGCCAGCAGCGTAGACAGGGAGACCCAGTACTTC	CASSVDRETQYF